This T cell receptor beta chain originates from a study of HIV-infected children after antiretroviral therapy interruption. Study overall: Continuous-treatment samples came from weeks 0, 48 and 150. Study outcomes and limitations: By the end of treatment interruption, naive CD4+ clonality (Gini) increased. Naive CD4+ CDR3 sharing between time points fell after interruption began.

Treatment indicated: PENTA 11 planned treatment interruption arm or continuous ART arm. Naive CD4+ CD45RA+ CD45RO- T cells were sorted from thawed PBMCs. This clonotype came up many times. Its cognate antigen is unknown. The TCR library was built from RNA with a 3' RACE protocol and unique molecular identifiers. TCRdb reanalysed the 3' RACE reads using MiXCR and keeps one entry per CDR3 protein. The sample has more than 85,000 distinct CDR3 sequences, 6% to 8.5% seen once. Germline V gene data show CDR1 as SGHTA and CDR2 as FQGNSA. The CDR3 extends over 13 amino acids. After removal of 5 bases from V and 7 bases from J, the junction contained 5 bases not matched to a gene.

Here the sequenced sample was CD45RA+ CD4+ T cells from PBMCs, pooled from several time points, taken from a donor given antiretroviral therapy, either interrupted or continuous. Specified subset: naive CD4+ CD45RA+ CD45RO- T cells. This TCR was recovered from a pool of human donors with HIV. This chain links TRBV7-2 with TRBJ1-1, with 9 nucleotides matching TRBD1. CDR3 amino acids: CASSARTGDEAFF. CDR3 sequence (DNA): TGTGCCAGCAGCGCACGGACAGGGGATGAAGCTTTCTTT.